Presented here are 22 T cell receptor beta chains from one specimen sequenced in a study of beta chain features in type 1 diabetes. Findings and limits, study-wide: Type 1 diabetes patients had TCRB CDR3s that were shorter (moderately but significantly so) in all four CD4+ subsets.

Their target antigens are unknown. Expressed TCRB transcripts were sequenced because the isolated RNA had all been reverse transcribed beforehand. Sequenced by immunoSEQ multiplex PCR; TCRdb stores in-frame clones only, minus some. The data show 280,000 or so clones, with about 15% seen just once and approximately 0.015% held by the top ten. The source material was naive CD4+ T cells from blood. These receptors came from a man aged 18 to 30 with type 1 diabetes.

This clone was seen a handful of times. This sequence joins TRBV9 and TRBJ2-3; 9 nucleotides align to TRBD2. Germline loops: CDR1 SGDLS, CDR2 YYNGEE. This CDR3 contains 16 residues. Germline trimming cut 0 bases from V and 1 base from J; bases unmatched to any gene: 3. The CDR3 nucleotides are TGTGCCAGCAGCGTAGGTAGGACTAGCGGCACAGATACGCAGTATTTT. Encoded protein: CASSVGRTSGTDTQYF.

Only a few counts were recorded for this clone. The CDR3: CRTGFQETQYF. Here the CDR3 DNA reads TGCAGAACAGGGTTCCAAGAGACCCAGTACTTC. The chain uses TRBV20-1 and TRBJ2-5; a possible D gene is TRBD1 (6 bases). Germline loops: CDR1 DFQATT, CDR2 SNEGSKA (reference sequence). CDR3 length equals 11 residues.

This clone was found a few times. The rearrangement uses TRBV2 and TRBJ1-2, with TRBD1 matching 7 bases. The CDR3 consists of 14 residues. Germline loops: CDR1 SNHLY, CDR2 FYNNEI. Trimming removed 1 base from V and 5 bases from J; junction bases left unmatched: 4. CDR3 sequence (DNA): TGTGCCAGCAGTGAAGGCGGGACAGTATATGGCTACACCTTC. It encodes CASSEGGTVYGYTF. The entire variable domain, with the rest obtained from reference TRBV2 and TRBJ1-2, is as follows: EPEVTQTPSHQVTQMGQEVILRCVPISNHLYFYWYRQILGQKVEFLVSFYNNEISEKSEIFDDQFSVERPDGSNFTLKIRSTKLEDSAMYFCASSEGGTVYGYTFGSGTRLTVV.

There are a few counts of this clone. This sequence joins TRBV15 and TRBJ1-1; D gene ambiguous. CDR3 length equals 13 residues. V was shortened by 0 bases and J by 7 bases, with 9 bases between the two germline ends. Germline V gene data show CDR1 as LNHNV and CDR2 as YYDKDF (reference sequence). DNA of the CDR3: TGTGCCACCAGCAGAGATTACGTCGGTGAAGCTTTCTTT. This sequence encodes CATSRDYVGEAFF.

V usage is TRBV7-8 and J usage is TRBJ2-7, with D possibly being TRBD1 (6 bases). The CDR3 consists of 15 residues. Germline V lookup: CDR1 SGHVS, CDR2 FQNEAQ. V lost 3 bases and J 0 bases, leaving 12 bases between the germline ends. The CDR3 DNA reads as TGTGCCAGCAGCTTCAGACAGGATAACTCCTACGAGCAGTACTTC. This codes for CASSFRQDNSYEQYF.

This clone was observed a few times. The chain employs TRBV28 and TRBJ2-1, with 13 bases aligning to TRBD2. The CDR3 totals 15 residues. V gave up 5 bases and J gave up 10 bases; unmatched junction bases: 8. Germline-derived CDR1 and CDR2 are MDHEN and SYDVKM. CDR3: CASSNGLAGVREQFF. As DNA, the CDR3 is TGTGCCAGCAGTAACGGACTAGCGGGAGTCAGAGAGCAGTTCTTC. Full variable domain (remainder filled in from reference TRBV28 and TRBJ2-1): DVKVTQSSRYLVKRTGEKVFLECVQDMDHENMFWYRQDPGLGLRLIYFSYDVKMKEKGDIPEGYSVSREKKERFSLILESASTNQTSMYLCASSNGLAGVREQFFGPGTRLTVL.

The CDR3 sequence is CASSLAGTGGLGEQYF. CDR3 nucleotide sequence: TGTGCCAGCAGTTTAGCGGGGACAGGGGGCTTAGGGGAGCAGTACTTC. The chain uses TRBV28 and TRBJ2-7, with 12 nucleotides matching TRBD1. The CDR3 has 16 residues. V was clipped by 2 bases and J by 7 bases; unmatched bases: 9. From germline, CDR1 is MDHEN and CDR2 SYDVKM.

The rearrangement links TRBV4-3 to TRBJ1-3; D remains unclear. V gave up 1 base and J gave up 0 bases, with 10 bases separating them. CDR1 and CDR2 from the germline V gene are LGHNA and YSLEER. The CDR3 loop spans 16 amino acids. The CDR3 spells CASSQVRYSSGNTIYF. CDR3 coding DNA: TGCGCCAGCAGCCAAGTTCGTTACAGCTCTGGAAACACCATATATTTT.

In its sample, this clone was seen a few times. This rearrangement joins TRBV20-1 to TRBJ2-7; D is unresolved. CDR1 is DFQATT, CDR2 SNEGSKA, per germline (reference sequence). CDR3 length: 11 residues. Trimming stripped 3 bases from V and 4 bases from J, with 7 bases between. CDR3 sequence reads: CSASDKYEQYF. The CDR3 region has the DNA TGCAGTGCTAGCGACAAATACGAGCAGTACTTC.

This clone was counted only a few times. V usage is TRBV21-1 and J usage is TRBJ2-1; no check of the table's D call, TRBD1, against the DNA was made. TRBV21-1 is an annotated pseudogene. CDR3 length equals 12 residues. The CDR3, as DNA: TGTGCCAGCAGCAAAGTTGGCAGTGAGCAGTTCTTC. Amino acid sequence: CASSKVGSEQFF.

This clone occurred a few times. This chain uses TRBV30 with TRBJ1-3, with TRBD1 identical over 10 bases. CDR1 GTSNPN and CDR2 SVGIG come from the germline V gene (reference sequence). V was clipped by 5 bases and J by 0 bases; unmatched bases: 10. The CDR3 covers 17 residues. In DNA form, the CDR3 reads TGTGCCTGGGCACTCAGACAGGGGGCCAACTCTGGAAACACCATATATTTT. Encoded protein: CAWALRQGANSGNTIYF.

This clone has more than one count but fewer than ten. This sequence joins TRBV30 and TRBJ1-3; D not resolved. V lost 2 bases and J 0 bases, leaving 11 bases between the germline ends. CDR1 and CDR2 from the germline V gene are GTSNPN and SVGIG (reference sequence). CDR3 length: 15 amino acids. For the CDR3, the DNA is TGTGCCTGGAGTCTACACTCAGGCTCTGGAAACACCATATATTTT. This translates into CAWSLHSGSGNTIYF.

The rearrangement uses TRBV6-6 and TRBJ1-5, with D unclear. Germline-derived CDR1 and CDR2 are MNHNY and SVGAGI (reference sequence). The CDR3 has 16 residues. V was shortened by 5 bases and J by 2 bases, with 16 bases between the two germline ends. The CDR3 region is CASSPRYLEGNQPQHF. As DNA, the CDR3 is TGTGCCAGCAGTCCGAGGTACCTGGAGGGCAATCAGCCCCAGCATTTT.

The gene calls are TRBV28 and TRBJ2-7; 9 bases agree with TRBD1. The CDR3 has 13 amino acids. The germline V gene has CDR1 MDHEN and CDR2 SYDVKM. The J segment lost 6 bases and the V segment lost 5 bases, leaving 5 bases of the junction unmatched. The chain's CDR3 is CASSTGGRREQYF. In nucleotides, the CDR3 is TGTGCCAGCAGTACAGGGGGCCGCCGCGAGCAGTACTTC.

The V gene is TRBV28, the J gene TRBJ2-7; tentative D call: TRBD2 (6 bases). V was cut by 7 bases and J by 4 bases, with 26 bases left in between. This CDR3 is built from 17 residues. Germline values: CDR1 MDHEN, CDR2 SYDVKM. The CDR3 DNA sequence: TGTGCCAGCACCAGAACGTCAGGGTGGACTAATCAGTACGAGCAGTACTTC. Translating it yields CASTRTSGWTNQYEQYF.

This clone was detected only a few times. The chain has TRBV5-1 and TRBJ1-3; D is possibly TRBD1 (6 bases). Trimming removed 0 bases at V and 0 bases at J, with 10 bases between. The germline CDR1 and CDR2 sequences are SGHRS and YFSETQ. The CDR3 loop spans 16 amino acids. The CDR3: CASSLGGQSSGNTIYF. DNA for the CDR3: TGCGCCAGCAGCTTGGGCGGACAGAGCTCTGGAAACACCATATATTTT.

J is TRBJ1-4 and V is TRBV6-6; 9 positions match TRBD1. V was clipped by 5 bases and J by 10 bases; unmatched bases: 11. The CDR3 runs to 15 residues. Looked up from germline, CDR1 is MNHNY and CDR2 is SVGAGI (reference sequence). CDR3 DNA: TGTGCCAGCAGTACCTCGGGACAGGGTGAGGGAAAACTGTTTTTT. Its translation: CASSTSGQGEGKLFF.

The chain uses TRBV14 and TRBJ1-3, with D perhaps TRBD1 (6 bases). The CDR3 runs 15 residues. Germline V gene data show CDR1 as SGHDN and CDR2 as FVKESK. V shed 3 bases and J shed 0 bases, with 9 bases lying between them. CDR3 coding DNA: TGTGCCAGCAGCCAGGGACATAACTCTGGAAACACCATATATTTT. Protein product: CASSQGHNSGNTIYF.

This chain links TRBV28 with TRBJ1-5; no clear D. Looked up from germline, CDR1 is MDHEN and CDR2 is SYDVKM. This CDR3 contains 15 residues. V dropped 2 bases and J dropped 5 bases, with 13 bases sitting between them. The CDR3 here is CASSLVGLLDQPQHF. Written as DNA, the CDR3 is TGTGCCAGCAGTTTAGTTGGCCTTCTCGATCAGCCCCAGCATTTT.

CDR3 residues: CAWSVAGGSEEQFF. In nucleotides, the CDR3 is TGTGCCTGGAGTGTAGCGGGAGGGTCAGAAGAGCAGTTCTTC. The chain carries TRBV30 and TRBJ2-1; the match to TRBD2 covers 10 bases. Germline V gene sequence: CDR1 GTSNPN, CDR2 SVGIG (reference sequence). There are 14 residues in the CDR3. Trimming removed 0 bases from V and 10 bases from J; junction bases left unmatched: 6.

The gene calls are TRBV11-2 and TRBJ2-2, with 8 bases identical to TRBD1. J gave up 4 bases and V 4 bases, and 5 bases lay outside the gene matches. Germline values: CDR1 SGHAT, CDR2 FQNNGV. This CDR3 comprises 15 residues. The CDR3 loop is CASSYGQGATGELFF. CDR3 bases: TGTGCCAGCAGCTATGGACAGGGTGCCACCGGGGAGCTGTTTTTT.

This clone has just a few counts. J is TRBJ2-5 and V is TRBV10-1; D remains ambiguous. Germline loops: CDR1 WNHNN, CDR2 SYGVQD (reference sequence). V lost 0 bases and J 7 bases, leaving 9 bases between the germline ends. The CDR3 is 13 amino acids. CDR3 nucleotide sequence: TGCGCCAGCAGTGAGTCGGTACGGAGGACCCAGTACTTC. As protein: CASSESVRRTQYF.